The 12 T cell receptor beta chains in this list originate from one sample, sequenced in a study of CD8+ T cells in alopecia areata. RNA extraction was followed by reverse transcription into cDNA, which acted as the sequencing template. This table comes from immunoSEQ multiplex PCR, and its TCRdb copy is limited to in-frame clones, with some not included. The sample comprises 150,000 to 200,000 clones, around three fifths of which are singletons, and 1.3% rests with the top ten. Treatment reported: oral pan-JAK inhibitor, 5-10 mg twice daily. The sequences come from CD4+ T cells sorted from blood, collected at approximately week 50, from a patient treated with tofacitinib. Every receptor here comes from a human donor with alopecia areata.

The chain links TRBV30 to TRBJ1-5; 9 bases map to TRBD1. This CDR3 has 16 amino acids. Trimming cost V 3 bases and J 7 bases; bases outside gene matches: 13. Per the germline V gene, CDR1 is GTSNPN and CDR2 is SVGIG (reference sequence). CDR3 in amino acids: CAWSVRDRAPSQPQHF. CDR3 bases: TGTGCCTGGAGCGTTCGGGACAGGGCCCCTAGCCAGCCCCAGCATTTT.

The chain links TRBV9 to TRBJ2-2; D uncertain. The V gene's germline CDR1 is SGDLS and CDR2 YYNGEE. Trimming left V 4 bases short and J 3 bases short, with 4 bases between. This CDR3 region has 12 residues. The CDR3: CASSSDTGELFF. CDR3 sequence (DNA): TGTGCCAGCAGCTCGGACACCGGGGAGCTGTTTTTT.

The CDR3 here is CASSLDGVLAGGRNEQFF. The CDR3 region has the DNA TGCGCCAGCAGCTTGGACGGAGTACTAGCGGGGGGGCGCAATGAGCAGTTCTTC. V and J are TRBV5-1 and TRBJ2-1, with TRBD2 matching 13 bases. This CDR3 is 18 amino acids long. Trimming took 0 bases from V and 6 from J; bases not matched to a gene: 9. Germline V gives CDR1 SGHRS, CDR2 YFSETQ.

This clone was seen more than once but under ten times. The genes are TRBV27 and TRBJ1-2; maybe TRBD1 (5 bases). Trimming took 5 bases from V and 4 from J, leaving 14 bases between them. This CDR3 is built from 14 residues. CDR1 is MNHEY, CDR2 SMNVEV, per germline (reference sequence). CDR3 protein: CASSPRDGLYGYTF. The CDR3 nucleotides read TGTGCCAGCAGTCCCAGGGATGGGCTCTATGGCTACACCTTC.

The sample holds a few counts of this clone. The rearrangement links TRBV7-2 to TRBJ2-1; D uncertain. Germline loops: CDR1 SGHTA, CDR2 FQGNSA. The CDR3 runs to 16 residues. The germline V and J ends were trimmed by 4 bases and 8 bases, with 21 bases remaining between them. The CDR3 DNA follows: TGTGCCAGCAGCTCCCCCCGCACCCAAACGATGTATGAGCAGTTCTTC. Translation: CASSSPRTQTMYEQFF.

As regards this clone: Other DNA sequences of this sample code for an identical CDR3. The chain's CDR3 is CSVERGNEQYF. The CDR3 region has the DNA TGCAGCGTTGAAAGAGGTAACGAGCAGTACTTC. The chain is built from TRBV29-1 and TRBJ2-7; D gene ambiguous. V gave up 2 bases and J gave up 5 bases, with 7 bases separating them. The CDR3 extends over 11 amino acids. CDR1 is SQVTM, CDR2 ANQGSEA, per germline.

The chain combines TRBV4-3 with TRBJ1-4; the match to TRBD1 covers 7 bases. V was clipped by 2 bases and J by 3 bases; unmatched bases: 6. The CDR3 covers 16 residues. Looked up from germline, CDR1 is LGHNA and CDR2 is YSLEER. CDR3 in DNA: TGCGCCAGCAGCCAAAGTCTCGGGACAGCTAATGAAAAACTGTTTTTT. This encodes CASSQSLGTANEKLFF.

Only a few counts were recorded for this clone. V usage is TRBV29-1 and J usage is TRBJ2-2; 9 nucleotides line up with TRBD2. The CDR3 extends over 14 amino acids. V shed 7 bases and J 6 bases; nucleotides not matched to a gene: 9. Germline lookup yields CDR1 SQVTM and CDR2 ANQGSEA. CDR3 DNA sequence: TGCAGCGGAAATAGCGGGGGTATTGCCGGGGAGCTGTTTTTT. This codes for CSGNSGGIAGELFF.

Remarks on this clone: The junction does not match germline at one end; this may be a read error. The rearrangement uses TRBV7-9 and TRBJ2-1; no firm D call. CDR3 size: 15 residues. CDR1 and CDR2 (germline): SEHNR, FQNEAQ (reference sequence). DNA of the CDR3: TGCGCCAGCAGCCAAGATGGGGAATCCTACAATGAGCAGTTCTTC. Translation gives CASSQDGESYNEQFF.

The CDR3 bases are TGTGCCAGGGGCCGGGAGGGGTCAGAATACACCTTC. Its translation: CARGREGSEYTF. This chain uses TRBV2 with TRBJ1-2, with D possibly matching TRBD1 (5 bases). Germline values: CDR1 SNHLY, CDR2 FYNNEI. CDR3 length: 12 amino acids. V was clipped by 9 bases and J by 11 bases, with 19 bases between them.

This sequence joins TRBV5-4 and TRBJ2-7, with TRBD1 as a possible D gene (6 bases). Trimming took off 3 bases at V and 6 bases at J, with 13 bases between the two ends. Germline V CDR1 and CDR2: SGHNT, YYREEE (reference sequence). This CDR3 has 13 amino acids. The chain's CDR3 is CASSSTGFREQYF. In nucleotides, the CDR3 is TGTGCCAGCAGCTCGACAGGTTTCCGCGAGCAGTACTTC. Combining the CDR3 with reference TRBV5-4 and TRBJ2-7 gives the whole variable domain ETGVTQSPTHLIKTRGQQVTLRCSSQSGHNTVSWYQQALGQGPQFIFQYYREEENGRGNFPPRFSGLQFPNYSSELNVNALELDDSALYLCASSSTGFREQYFGPGTRLTVT.

This chain uses TRBV7-9 with TRBJ2-5; no clear D. This CDR3 is built from 14 residues. CDR1 and CDR2 from the germline V gene are SEHNR and FQNEAQ (reference sequence). Trimming left V 1 base short and J 3 bases short, with 9 bases between. In DNA form, the CDR3 reads TGTGCCAGCAGCTTAGAGCGCGGAAAAGAGACCCAGTACTTC. It is translated as CASSLERGKETQYF.